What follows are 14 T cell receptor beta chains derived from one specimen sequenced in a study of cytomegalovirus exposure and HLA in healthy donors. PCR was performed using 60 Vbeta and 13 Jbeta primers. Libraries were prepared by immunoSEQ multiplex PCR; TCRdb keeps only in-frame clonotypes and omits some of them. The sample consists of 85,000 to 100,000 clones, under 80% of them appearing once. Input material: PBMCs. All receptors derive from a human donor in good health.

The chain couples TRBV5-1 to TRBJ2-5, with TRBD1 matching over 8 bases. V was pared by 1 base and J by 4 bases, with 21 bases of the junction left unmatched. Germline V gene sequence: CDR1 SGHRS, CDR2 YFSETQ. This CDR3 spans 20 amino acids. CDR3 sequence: CASSLPRGATDRVGRETQYF. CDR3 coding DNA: TGCGCCAGCAGCTTGCCCAGGGGGGCGACGGACAGGGTTGGACGAGAGACCCAGTACTTC.

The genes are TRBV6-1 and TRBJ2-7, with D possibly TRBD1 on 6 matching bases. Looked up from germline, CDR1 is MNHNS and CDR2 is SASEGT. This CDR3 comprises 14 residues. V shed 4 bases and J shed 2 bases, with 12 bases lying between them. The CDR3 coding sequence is TGTGCCAGCAGTGGTTGGGACACAACCTACGAGCAGTACTTC. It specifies CASSGWDTTYEQYF.

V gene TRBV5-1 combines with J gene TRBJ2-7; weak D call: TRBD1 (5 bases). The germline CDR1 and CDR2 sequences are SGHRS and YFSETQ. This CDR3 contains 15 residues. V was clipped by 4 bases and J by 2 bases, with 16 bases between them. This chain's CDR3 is CASSKGGAETYEQYF. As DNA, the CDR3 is TGCGCCAGCAGCAAAGGTGGGGCAGAGACCTACGAGCAGTACTTC.

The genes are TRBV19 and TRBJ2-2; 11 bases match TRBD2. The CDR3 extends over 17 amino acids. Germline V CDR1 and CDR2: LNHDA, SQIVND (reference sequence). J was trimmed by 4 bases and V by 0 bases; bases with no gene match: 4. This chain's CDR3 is CASSIELLAGVTGELFF. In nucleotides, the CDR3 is TGTGCCAGTAGTATAGAATTACTAGCGGGGGTCACCGGGGAGCTGTTTTTT. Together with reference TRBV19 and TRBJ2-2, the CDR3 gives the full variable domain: DGGITQSPKYLFRKEGQNVTLSCEQNLNHDAMYWYRQDPGQGLRLIYYSQIVNDFQKGDIAEGYSVSREKKESFPLTVTSAQKNPTAFYLCASSIELLAGVTGELFFGEGSRLTVL.

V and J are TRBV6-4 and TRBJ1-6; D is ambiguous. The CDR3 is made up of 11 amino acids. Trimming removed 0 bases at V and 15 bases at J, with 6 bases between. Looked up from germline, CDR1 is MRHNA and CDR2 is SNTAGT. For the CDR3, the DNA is TGTGCCAGCAGTGACTCAAACGGCCTCCACTTT. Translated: CASSDSNGLHF.

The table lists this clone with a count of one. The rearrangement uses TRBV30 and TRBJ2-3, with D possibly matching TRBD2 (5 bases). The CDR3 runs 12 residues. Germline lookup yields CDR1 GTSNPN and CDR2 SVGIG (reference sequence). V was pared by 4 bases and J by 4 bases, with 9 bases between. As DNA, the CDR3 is TGTGCCTGGATCCCTAGCTCAGATACGCAGTATTTT. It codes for CAWIPSSDTQYF.

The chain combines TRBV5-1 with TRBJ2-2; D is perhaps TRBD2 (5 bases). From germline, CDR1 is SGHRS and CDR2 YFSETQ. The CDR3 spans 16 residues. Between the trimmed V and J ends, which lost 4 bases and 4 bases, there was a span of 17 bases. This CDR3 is CASSPHTQGSTGELFF. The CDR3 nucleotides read TGCGCCAGCAGCCCGCATACCCAAGGGAGCACCGGGGAGCTGTTTTTT.

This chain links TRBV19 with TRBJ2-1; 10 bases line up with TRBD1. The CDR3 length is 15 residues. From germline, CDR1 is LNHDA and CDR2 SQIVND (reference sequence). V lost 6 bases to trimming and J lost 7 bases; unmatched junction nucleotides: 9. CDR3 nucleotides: TGTGCCAGTAGGGCCGGGACAGGGGCGGTGAATGAGCAGTTCTTC. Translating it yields CASRAGTGAVNEQFF.

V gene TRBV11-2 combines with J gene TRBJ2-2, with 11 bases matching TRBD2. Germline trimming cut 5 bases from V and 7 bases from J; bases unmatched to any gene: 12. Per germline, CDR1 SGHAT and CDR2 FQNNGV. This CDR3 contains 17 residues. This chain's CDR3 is CASSRGVLAGGFGELFF. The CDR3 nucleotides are TGTGCCAGCAGCCGAGGAGTGCTAGCGGGGGGATTCGGGGAGCTGTTTTTT.

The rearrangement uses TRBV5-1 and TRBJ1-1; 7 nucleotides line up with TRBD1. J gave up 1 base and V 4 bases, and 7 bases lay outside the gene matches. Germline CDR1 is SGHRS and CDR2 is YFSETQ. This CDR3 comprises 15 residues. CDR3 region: CASSPRQGPNTEAFF. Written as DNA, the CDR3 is TGCGCCAGCAGCCCGAGACAGGGCCCGAACACTGAAGCTTTCTTT.

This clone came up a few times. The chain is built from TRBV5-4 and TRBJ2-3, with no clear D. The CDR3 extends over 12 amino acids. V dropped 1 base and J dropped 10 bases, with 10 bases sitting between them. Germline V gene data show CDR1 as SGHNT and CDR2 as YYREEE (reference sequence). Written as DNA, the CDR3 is TGTGCCAGCAGCTTGTTACTATCTCCGCAGTATTTT. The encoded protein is CASSLLLSPQYF. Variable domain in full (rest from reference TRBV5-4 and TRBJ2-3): ETGVTQSPTHLIKTRGQQVTLRCSSQSGHNTVSWYQQALGQGPQFIFQYYREEENGRGNFPPRFSGLQFPNYSSELNVNALELDDSALYLCASSLLLSPQYFGPGTRLTVL.

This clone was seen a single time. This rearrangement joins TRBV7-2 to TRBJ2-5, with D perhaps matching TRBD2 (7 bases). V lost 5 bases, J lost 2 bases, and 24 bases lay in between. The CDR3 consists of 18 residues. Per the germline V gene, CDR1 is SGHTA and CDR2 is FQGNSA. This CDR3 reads CASSLKRGGGLIQETQYF. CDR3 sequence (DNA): TGTGCCAGCAGCCTGAAACGAGGGGGGGGACTAATACAAGAGACCCAGTACTTC.

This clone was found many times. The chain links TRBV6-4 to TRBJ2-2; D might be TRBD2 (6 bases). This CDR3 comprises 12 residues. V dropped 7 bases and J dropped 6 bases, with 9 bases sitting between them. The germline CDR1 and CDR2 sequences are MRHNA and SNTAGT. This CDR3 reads CASKGGPGELFF. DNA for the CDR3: TGTGCCAGCAAGGGAGGTCCCGGGGAGCTGTTTTTT.

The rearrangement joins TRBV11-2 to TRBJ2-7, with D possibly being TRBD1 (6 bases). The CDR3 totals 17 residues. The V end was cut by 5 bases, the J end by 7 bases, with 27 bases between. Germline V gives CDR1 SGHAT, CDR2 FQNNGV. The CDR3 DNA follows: TGTGCCAGCAGCCCTTACCGGTCAAGGGGGAGTGGAGGTGAGCAGTACTTC. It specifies CASSPYRSRGSGGEQYF.